A selection of T cell receptor beta chains follows, all from one sample in a study of CD8+ T cells in alopecia areata. Sequencing used immunoSEQ multiplex PCR; TCRdb keeps in-frame clones, though not all of them. The profile shows roughly 76,000 clones, roughly 30% of them singletons. The starting material was CD8+ T cells sorted from blood, obtained at week 4, from a patient treated with tofacitinib. These receptors all come from a human donor with alopecia areata. CDR3s include the opening cysteine and the closing phenylalanine or tryptophan. The D gene is left open where the match is weak. Size tells how often a clone was seen (once, few, many) or the class of an expanded clone, and some rows leave it out.

clone_size,d_call,j_call,v_call,cdr3_nt,cdr3_aa
NA,NA,TRBJ2-4,TRBV25-1,TGTGCCAGCGAGACTCAAGACCGGGGCCTCAGGGACATTCAGTACTTC,CASETQDRGLRDIQYF
few,TRBD2,TRBJ2-3,TRBV11-1,TGTGCCAGCAGCTCAACACTAGCGGCCACAGATACGCAGTATTTT,CASSSTLAATDTQYF
NA,TRBD1,TRBJ2-7,TRBV9,TGTGCCAGCAGCGCCGGACAGGGGGCAGAGGGCGAGCAGTACTTC,CASSAGQGAEGEQYF
few,NA,TRBJ2-2,TRBV15,TGTGCCACCAGCTTCACCGGGGAGCTGTTTTTT,CATSFTGELFF
NA,NA,TRBJ2-2,TRBV15,TGTGCCACCCGGCGCGCCGGGGAGCTGTTTTTT,CATRRAGELFF
once,TRBD1,TRBJ1-5,TRBV15,TGTGCCACCAGCCAGGACAGGGATGGGCATCAGCCCCAGCATTTT,CATSQDRDGHQPQHF
NA,NA,TRBJ2-3,TRBV25-1,TGTGCCAGCAGTGAATATGAGGACCCCCCGGGGGATACGCAGTATTTT,CASSEYEDPPGDTQYF
NA,NA,TRBJ1-5,TRBV10-3,TGTGCCATCAGGGAAGGTAATCAGCCCCAGCATTTT,CAIREGNQPQHF
NA,TRBD1,TRBJ2-1,TRBV5-6,TGTGCCAGCAGCTTGGGGACAGGGAGTGTTGGGCAGTTCTTC,CASSLGTGSVGQFF
many,NA,TRBJ1-1,TRBV4-1,TGCGCCAGCAGCCAAGCCCGGGGGAACGCTGAAGCTTTCTTT,CASSQARGNAEAFF
once,NA,TRBJ2-3,TRBV12-5,TGTGCTAGTGGTTCGGGTGAAAGCTCGTGGGATACGCAGTATTTT,CASGSGESSWDTQYF
NA,NA,TRBJ1-2,TRBV29-1,TGCAGCGTCCAAGGGGCAGGGGATCCTGGCTACACCTTC,CSVQGAGDPGYTF
NA,TRBD1,TRBJ2-2,TRBV7-6,TGTGCCAGCCTAGGGACAGCGAACACCGGGGAGCTGTTTTTT,CASLGTANTGELFF
NA,TRBD1,TRBJ1-2,TRBV7-9,TGTGCCAGCAGCTCCCCCCAGGGAGGACAGGGCGGATCGGGAGGCTACACCTTC,CASSSPQGGQGGSGGYTF
few,NA,TRBJ1-3,TRBV15,TGTGCCACCAGCCTTACCCCGGGGGGCTCTGGAAACACCATATATTTT,CATSLTPGGSGNTIYF
NA,NA,TRBJ1-5,TRBV4-1,TGCGCCAGCAGCTTAAGGCAGGGAGCCAATCAGCCCCAGCATTTT,CASSLRQGANQPQHF
few,NA,TRBJ2-2,TRBV29-1,TGCAGCGTTGAAGCAGCCCGGGAAATCACCGGGGAGCTGTTTTTT,CSVEAAREITGELFF
few,NA,TRBJ1-2,TRBV6-5,TGTGCCAGCCGACAGGCCTATGGCTACACCTTC,CASRQAYGYTF
many,TRBD1,TRBJ2-7,TRBV7-2,TGTGCCAGCAGCTTAGACCCCGGGACAGGCAGTGAGCAGTACTTC,CASSLDPGTGSEQYF
few,NA,TRBJ2-1,TRBV9,TGTGCCAGCAGCGTTACCGGGAGCTCCTACAATGAGCAGTTCTTC,CASSVTGSSYNEQFF
medium-sized,NA,TRBJ2-2,TRBV5-6,TGTGCCAGCAGCTTACCGACAGGACGAAACACCGGGGAGCTGTTTTTT,CASSLPTGRNTGELFF
NA,NA,TRBJ1-5,TRBV7-2,TGTGCCAGCAGCCCGGGTCAGGGAGGGGATAGCAATCAGCCCCAGCATTTT,CASSPGQGGDSNQPQHF
few,NA,TRBJ1-2,TRBV25-1,TGTGCCAGCAGTGAATCACCGGTTCTTGGCTACACCTTC,CASSESPVLGYTF
NA,NA,TRBJ2-7,TRBV29-1,TGCAGCGTTGAACAGGGAGGCTCCTACGAGCAGTACTTC,CSVEQGGSYEQYF
NA,TRBD1,TRBJ2-2,TRBV29-1,TGCAGCGCGACAGGGGGAGGCACCGGGGAGCTGTTTTTT,CSATGGGTGELFF
NA,NA,TRBJ2-7,TRBV11-2,TGTGCCAGCAGCCCAGGGGTTCCCTACGAGCAGTACTTC,CASSPGVPYEQYF